Shown below are 15 T cell receptor beta chains from a single sample sequenced in a study of long-term antiretroviral therapy in people with HIV. Sequencing used immunoSEQ v3.0 at survey level. The repertoire was sequenced with immunoSEQ multiplex PCR; TCRdb's copy has only in-frame clones and lacks some. The sample has more than 10,000 clones, about 74% seen once. The sample here was unsorted PBMCs, taken 0.5 years before starting antiretroviral therapy. The receptors were sampled from a woman in her forties with HIV.

The rearrangement links TRBV2 to TRBJ2-3; 11 bases are a match to TRBD2. The CDR3 runs 15 residues. Germline V CDR1 and CDR2: SNHLY, FYNNEI. V was clipped by 4 bases and J by 2 bases; unmatched bases: 2. DNA of the CDR3: TGTGCCAGCAGTGGACTAGCGGGGATCACAGATACGCAGTATTTT. Translation gives CASSGLAGITDTQYF.

V gene TRBV30 combines with J gene TRBJ1-2; 7 positions agree with TRBD1. V shed 2 bases and J 0 bases; nucleotides not matched to a gene: 9. CDR1 and CDR2 (germline): GTSNPN, SVGIG (reference sequence). The CDR3 totals 16 residues. CDR3 sequence (DNA): TGTGCCTGGAGTCGAGCCGGGACAGTACCTAACTATGGCTACACCTTC. Encoded protein: CAWSRAGTVPNYGYTF. The complete variable domain, with remaining parts taken from reference TRBV30 and TRBJ1-2, reads SQTIHQWPATLVQPVGSPLSLECTVEGTSNPNLYWYRQAAGRGLQLLFYSVGIGQISSEVPQNLSASRPQDRQFILSSKKLLLSDSGFYLCAWSRAGTVPNYGYTFGSGTRLTVV.

J is TRBJ2-7 and V is TRBV5-4; 9 nucleotides line up with TRBD2. The junction had 11 bases not matched to a gene; V was cut back by 5 bases and J by 2 bases. Germline V gene lookup returns CDR1 SGHNT and CDR2 YYREEE (reference sequence). This CDR3 region has 16 residues. CDR3 DNA: TGTGCCAGCAGTTCCGCCGGGATAGCGGGAGCCTACGAGCAGTACTTC. Its translation is CASSSAGIAGAYEQYF.

This chain uses TRBV7-9 with TRBJ2-7; perhaps D is TRBD1 or TRBD2 (5 bases each). The CDR3 is 12 residues long. The germline V and J ends were trimmed by 3 bases and 2 bases, with 5 bases remaining between them. CDR1 is SEHNR and CDR2 is FQNEAQ in the germline V gene (reference sequence). CDR3 sequence (DNA): TGTGCCAGCAGCTTGGGGGCCTACGAGCAGTACTTC. It is translated as CASSLGAYEQYF. Based on the CDR3 plus reference TRBV7-9 and TRBJ2-7, the full variable domain is DTGVSQNPRHKITKRGQNVTFRCDPISEHNRLYWYRQTLGQGPEFLTYFQNEAQLEKSRLLSDRFSAERPKGSFSTLEIQRTEQGDSAMYLCASSLGAYEQYFGPGTRLTVT.

The chain has TRBV19 and TRBJ2-7, with 7 bases identical to TRBD1. Germline values: CDR1 LNHDA, CDR2 SQIVND (reference sequence). Losses at the gene ends were 5 bases for V and 0 bases for J; bases not matched to a gene: 4. The CDR3 length is 14 residues. CDR3 sequence: CASSSGTVSYEQYF. In DNA, the CDR3 is TGTGCCAGTAGTTCCGGGACAGTCTCCTACGAGCAGTACTTC.

V is TRBV29-1 and J is TRBJ2-7, with D unclear. This CDR3 contains 11 residues. Trimming pared 4 bases from V and 2 bases from J, leaving 6 bases between. Germline CDR1 SQVTM, CDR2 ANQGSEA. In nucleotides, the CDR3 is TGCAGCGTTGGGGATACCTACGAGCAGTACTTC. Translating it yields CSVGDTYEQYF.

This rearrangement joins TRBV7-9 to TRBJ1-4; D gene ambiguous. Per the germline V gene, CDR1 is SEHNR and CDR2 is FQNEAQ (reference sequence). The CDR3 length is 13 residues. V lost 3 bases, J lost 0 bases, and 2 bases lay in between. CDR3 DNA sequence: TGTGCCAGCAGCTTCTCAACTAATGAAAAACTGTTTTTT. This sequence encodes CASSFSTNEKLFF.

This sequence joins TRBV27 and TRBJ2-3, with TRBD2 matching over 14 bases. The CDR3 extends over 14 amino acids. Germline values: CDR1 MNHEY, CDR2 SMNVEV (reference sequence). Losses at the gene ends were 4 bases for V and 9 bases for J; bases not matched to a gene: 3. CDR3 coding DNA: TGTGCCAGCAGTTCGGGACTAGCGGGGGTGACGCAGTATTTT. Its protein is CASSSGLAGVTQYF.

The V and J genes are TRBV6-6 and TRBJ2-5, with 8 bases identical to TRBD2. J gave up 4 bases and V 2 bases, and 3 bases lay outside the gene matches. Germline V lookup: CDR1 MNHNY, CDR2 SVGAGI (reference sequence). CDR3 length equals 14 residues. Here the CDR3 DNA reads TGTGCCAGCAGTTACGGCGGGGGGACAGAGACCCAGTACTTC. This codes for CASSYGGGTETQYF.

The V and J genes are TRBV15 and TRBJ2-1; perhaps TRBD1 as D (5 bases). The CDR3 contains 15 residues. Germline loops: CDR1 LNHNV, CDR2 YYDKDF (reference sequence). The V end lost 1 base, the J end lost 0 bases, and 7 bases lay between the germline ends. The CDR3 loop is CATSRGTISYNEQFF. Here the CDR3 DNA reads TGTGCCACCAGCAGAGGGACAATCTCCTACAATGAGCAGTTCTTC.

This clone was observed a few times. The rearrangement links TRBV21-1 to TRBJ1-2; the D segment call TRBD1 is taken from the table without a DNA check. TRBV21-1 is a known pseudogene. The CDR3 runs 14 residues. CDR3 bases: TGTGCCAGCAGCAAAGACGGGCAGGGGTATGGCTACACCTTC. Protein product: CASSKDGQGYGYTF.

The V and J genes are TRBV18 and TRBJ2-1; 11 nucleotides align to TRBD1. Germline values: CDR1 KGHSH, CDR2 LQKENI. This CDR3 comprises 15 residues. Germline trimming cut 6 bases from V and 7 bases from J; bases unmatched to any gene: 8. The CDR3 nucleotides read TGTGCCAGCTCTCCTACGGGACAGGGGGAAAATGAGCAGTTCTTC. Translating it yields CASSPTGQGENEQFF. Using reference TRBV18 and TRBJ2-1 for the parts outside the CDR3, the full variable domain is NAGVMQNPRHLVRRRGQEARLRCSPMKGHSHVYWYRQLPEEGLKFMVYLQKENIIDESGMPKERFSAEFPKEGPSILRIQQVVRGDSAAYFCASSPTGQGENEQFFGPGTRLTVL.

The chain couples TRBV6-6 to TRBJ2-3; D uncertain. The CDR3 spans 12 residues. Germline V CDR1 and CDR2: MNHNY, SVGAGI (reference sequence). Trimming removed 2 bases at V and 5 bases at J, with 5 bases between. As DNA, the CDR3 is TGTGCCAGCAGTTACCTGGGAGATACGCAGTATTTT. It is translated as CASSYLGDTQYF.

This clone occurred a few times. The chain's CDR3 is CASSLGDGTSAGELFF. The CDR3 DNA sequence: TGTGCCAGCAGCTTAGGAGACGGGACTAGTGCCGGGGAGCTGTTTTTT. This sequence joins TRBV7-7 and TRBJ2-2; 8 bases map to TRBD2. Per the germline V gene, CDR1 is SSHAT and CDR2 is FNYEAQ (reference sequence). The CDR3 is 16 residues long. V lost 1 base, J lost 6 bases, and 7 bases stayed unmatched.

This clone is labeled as medium-sized. The genes are TRBV9 and TRBJ2-7, with D perhaps matching TRBD1 (5 bases). The length of the CDR3 is 13 residues. Germline lookup yields CDR1 SGDLS and CDR2 YYNGEE. Trimming stripped 0 bases from V and 3 bases from J, with 7 bases between. This CDR3 is CASSVEDNYEQYF. The DNA of the CDR3 is TGTGCCAGCAGCGTAGAGGACAACTACGAGCAGTACTTC.